The 27 T cell receptor beta chains below were found in one sample sequenced in a study of glioma-infiltrating T cells after dendritic cell vaccination. Produced via immunoSEQ multiplex PCR; TCRdb's table is partial and in-frame only. The sample records approximately 67,000 clones, 80% to 85% being singletons. The sample in question was blood, obtained before dendritic cell vaccination. These receptors came from a human donor with glioblastoma.

V and J are TRBV7-6 and TRBJ2-7; the D gene is possibly TRBD1 (6 bases). Germline-derived CDR1 and CDR2 are SGHVS and FNYEAQ. V lost 2 bases and J 3 bases, leaving 11 bases between the germline ends. The CDR3 runs 14 residues. The CDR3 loop is CASSLSTGSYEQYF. The CDR3 bases are TGTGCCAGCAGCTTAAGTACAGGGAGCTACGAGCAGTACTTC.

The chain couples TRBV5-6 to TRBJ1-4, with 7 bases matching TRBD1. J was trimmed by 0 bases and V by 4 bases; bases with no gene match: 3. The CDR3 spans 15 residues. Germline assignment: CDR1 SGHDT and CDR2 YYEEEE. CDR3 DNA sequence: TGTGCCAGCAGCCTTGGACAGGCAACTAATGAAAAACTGTTTTTT. It yields the protein CASSLGQATNEKLFF. Full variable domain (rest looked up from reference TRBV5-6 and TRBJ1-4): DAGVTQSPTHLIKTRGQQVTLRCSPKSGHDTVSWYQQALGQGPQFIFQYYEEEERQRGNFPDRFSGHQFPNYSSELNVNALLLGDSALYLCASSLGQATNEKLFFGSGTQLSVL.

A few counts support this clone. The chain couples TRBV25-1 to TRBJ2-6; maybe TRBD2 (5 bases). V lost 6 bases and J 0 bases, leaving 15 bases between the germline ends. CDR3 length: 17 amino acids. Germline-derived CDR1 and CDR2 are MGHDK and SYGVNS. For the CDR3, the DNA is TGTGCCAGCAGGAGAGGGCATTCCACCTCTGGGGCCAACGTCCTGACTTTC. It codes for CASRRGHSTSGANVLTF.

The rearrangement joins TRBV6-1 to TRBJ2-1; D uncertain. In germline, CDR1 is MNHNS, CDR2 SASEGT. CDR3 length: 13 residues. V dropped 6 bases and J dropped 0 bases, with 6 bases sitting between them. The CDR3 reads CASRRSSYNEQFF. The CDR3 coding sequence is TGTGCCAGCAGGCGTAGCTCCTACAATGAGCAGTTCTTC.

This clone is a singleton in its sample. This sequence joins TRBV15 and TRBJ1-2, with 8 bases lining up with TRBD1. J lost 3 bases, V lost 3 bases, and 6 bases had no gene match. Germline CDR1 LNHNV, CDR2 YYDKDF (reference sequence). The CDR3 totals 15 residues. CDR3 residues: CATSREQGEDYGYTF. CDR3 DNA sequence: TGTGCCACCAGCAGGGAACAGGGGGAAGACTATGGCTACACCTTC.

This chain joins TRBV7-6 and TRBJ1-4; no definite D call. Deletions cut 5 bases from V and 5 bases from J, with 15 bases between. Germline V gene sequence: CDR1 SGHVS, CDR2 FNYEAQ. This CDR3 spans 15 amino acids. DNA of the CDR3: TGTGCCAGCAGCCTTCAACCGGGGTTCAATGAAAAACTGTTTTTT. It codes for CASSLQPGFNEKLFF.

The V call is TRBV5-1, the J call TRBJ2-7, with TRBD2 as a possible D gene (5 bases). The CDR3 consists of 14 residues. Germline assignment: CDR1 SGHRS and CDR2 YFSETQ. With 2 bases removed from V and 3 bases from J, the gap between germline ends came to 12 bases. The CDR3 loop is CASSFEGFHYEQYF. The CDR3 nucleotides read TGCGCCAGCAGCTTTGAGGGATTTCACTACGAGCAGTACTTC.

J is TRBJ1-2 and V is TRBV4-1, with D possibly matching TRBD1 (5 bases). CDR3 length: 16 residues. The V and J ends lost 0 bases and 4 bases respectively, with 15 bases between them. CDR1 is MGHRA and CDR2 is YSYEKL in the germline V gene. The CDR3 bases are TGCGCCAGCAGCCAAGATTCCGGACAAGTGATCTATGGCTACACCTTC. Translated, it gives CASSQDSGQVIYGYTF.

The gene calls are TRBV28 and TRBJ2-3, with D possibly matching TRBD2 (5 bases). The length of the CDR3 is 11 residues. Between the trimmed V and J ends, which lost 5 bases and 14 bases, there was a span of 14 bases. CDR1 and CDR2 (germline): MDHEN, SYDVKM. The CDR3, as DNA: TGTGCCAGCAGTGGCGGGCCCCCGTTGTATTTT. Translated, it gives CASSGGPPLYF.

V usage is TRBV6-1 and J usage is TRBJ1-6; tentative D call: TRBD1 (5 bases). This CDR3 contains 15 residues. The V gene's germline CDR1 is MNHNS and CDR2 SASEGT. The V and J ends lost 8 bases and 7 bases respectively, with 18 bases between them. The chain's CDR3 is CASDKRGPENSPLHF. The CDR3 DNA reads TGTGCCAGCGATAAAAGGGGCCCCGAAAATTCACCCCTCCACTTT.

The chain joins TRBV7-2 to TRBJ2-7; 7 bases agree with TRBD1. J lost 1 base, V lost 5 bases, and 5 bases had no gene match. In germline, CDR1 is SGHTA, CDR2 FQGNSA. The CDR3 is 14 amino acids. This chain's CDR3 is CASSATDRSYEQYF. The CDR3, as DNA: TGTGCCAGCAGCGCGACGGACAGGTCCTACGAGCAGTACTTC.

The V and J genes are TRBV19 and TRBJ1-4, with 7 bases fitting TRBD1. Per germline, CDR1 LNHDA and CDR2 SQIVND (reference sequence). The CDR3 has 16 amino acids. The V and J ends lost 0 bases and 4 bases, in that order; junction bases with no gene match: 5. CDR3 in amino acids: CASSIDYGTDNEKLFF. The CDR3 DNA follows: TGTGCCAGTAGTATAGATTACGGGACAGATAATGAAAAACTGTTTTTT.

V is TRBV7-2 and J is TRBJ1-2; 10 bases match TRBD1. This CDR3 is 16 amino acids long. Trimming removed 1 base from V and 2 bases from J; junction bases left unmatched: 4. Germline V CDR1 and CDR2: SGHTA, FQGNSA. In DNA, the CDR3 is TGTGCCAGCAGCTTAGAACCGGGACAGGGGAACTATGGCTACACCTTC. Its translation: CASSLEPGQGNYGYTF.

This chain links TRBV11-2 with TRBJ2-3; D remains ambiguous. The length of the CDR3 is 12 residues. The ends were cut back, 5 bases at V and 2 bases at J, with 5 bases in the middle. CDR1 is SGHAT, CDR2 FQNNGV, per germline. In nucleotides, the CDR3 is TGTGCCAGCAGCCCTAACACAGATACGCAGTATTTT. Protein product: CASSPNTDTQYF.

The chain carries TRBV19 and TRBJ1-2; D gene uncertain. V was clipped by 5 bases and J by 8 bases, with 12 bases between them. Germline loops: CDR1 LNHDA, CDR2 SQIVND (reference sequence). The CDR3 loop spans 12 amino acids. The DNA of the CDR3 is TGTGCCAGTAGTTTGAGGGAAGAAGGCTACACCTTC. This sequence encodes CASSLREEGYTF.

V gene TRBV15 combines with J gene TRBJ1-4; no clear D gene. V lost 0 bases to trimming and J lost 5 bases, with 4 bases between them. The CDR3 loop spans 13 amino acids. CDR1 LNHNV and CDR2 YYDKDF come from the germline V gene (reference sequence). Here the CDR3 reads CATSRDRNEKLFF. CDR3 in DNA: TGTGCCACCAGCAGAGACAGAAATGAAAAACTGTTTTTT. The full variable domain, completed using reference TRBV15 and TRBJ1-4, is DAMVIQNPRYQVTQFGKPVTLSCSQTLNHNVMYWYQQKSSQAPKLLFHYYDKDFNNEADTPDNFQSRRPNTSFCFLDIRSPGLGDTAMYLCATSRDRNEKLFFGSGTQLSVL.

The J gene is TRBJ1-1, the V gene TRBV5-6; maybe TRBD1 (6 bases). Germline values: CDR1 SGHDT, CDR2 YYEEEE. V lost 0 bases to trimming and J lost 7 bases, with 7 bases between them. This CDR3 has 12 residues. Here the CDR3 reads CASSLVDSEAFF. DNA of the CDR3: TGTGCCAGCAGCTTGGTGGACAGTGAAGCTTTCTTT.

The chain employs TRBV7-8 and TRBJ1-2, with D possibly being TRBD1 (5 bases). The germline CDR1 and CDR2 sequences are SGHVS and FQNEAQ. This CDR3 is built from 16 residues. V dropped 5 bases and J dropped 5 bases, with 21 bases sitting between them. The CDR3 protein is CASSPPGGEFGYGYTF. The CDR3 nucleotides are TGTGCCAGCAGCCCGCCGGGGGGAGAGTTCGGGTATGGCTACACCTTC.

This clone was found a few times. At the DNA level, this CDR3 is encoded by other sequences in the same sample as well. The chain is built from TRBV5-6 and TRBJ1-2; tentatively, D is TRBD1 (5 bases). Germline CDR1 is SGHDT and CDR2 is YYEEEE. This CDR3 comprises 14 residues. Trimming stripped 2 bases from V and 2 bases from J, with 10 bases between. In nucleotides, the CDR3 is TGTGCCAGCAGCTTAACAGGTCTCAACTATGGCTACACCTTC. Its protein product is CASSLTGLNYGYTF.

V is TRBV10-3 and J is TRBJ1-1; D is perhaps TRBD1 (6 bases). V dropped 4 bases and J dropped 0 bases, with 12 bases sitting between them. CDR3 length equals 15 residues. Germline CDR1 reads ENHRY; CDR2 reads SYGVKD. This chain's CDR3 is CAISGQTGVNTEAFF. Written as DNA, the CDR3 is TGTGCCATCAGTGGCCAGACAGGAGTGAACACTGAAGCTTTCTTT.

This clone was counted a few times. The CDR3 reads CASSTRRGFGNEQFF. In DNA, the CDR3 is TGTGCCAGCAGTACGCGCAGGGGATTCGGCAATGAGCAGTTCTTC. This rearrangement joins TRBV27 to TRBJ2-1; weak D call: TRBD1 (6 bases). Germline CDR1 MNHEY, CDR2 SMNVEV (reference sequence). V was cut by 5 bases and J by 6 bases, with 17 bases left in between. The CDR3 has 15 amino acids.

The rearrangement joins TRBV25-1 to TRBJ2-7, with a possible D match to TRBD1 (5 bases). Deletions cut 1 base from V and 5 bases from J, with 12 bases between. The CDR3 totals 14 residues. Germline V gene lookup returns CDR1 MGHDK and CDR2 SYGVNS. CDR3 sequence: CASSELGVLDEQYF. In nucleotides, the CDR3 is TGTGCCAGCAGTGAATTAGGGGTCTTGGACGAGCAGTACTTC.

The rearrangement joins TRBV4-3 to TRBJ1-4; 9 bases fit TRBD1. J gave up 3 bases and V 4 bases, and 9 bases lay outside the gene matches. The CDR3 covers 17 residues. Per germline, CDR1 LGHNA and CDR2 YSLEER. The CDR3 loop reads CASSPQGAGVSNEKLFF. CDR3 bases: TGCGCCAGCAGCCCACAGGGGGCGGGAGTATCTAATGAAAAACTGTTTTTT.

The rearrangement joins TRBV29-1 to TRBJ2-3, with TRBD1 matching over 12 bases. The CDR3 runs to 17 residues. From germline, CDR1 is SQVTM and CDR2 ANQGSEA. Trimming at V came to 3 bases and at J to 5 bases, leaving 12 bases not matched to a gene. CDR3 sequence reads: CSVEKTGTGGRKDTQYF. The CDR3, as DNA: TGCAGCGTTGAGAAAACCGGGACAGGGGGCCGAAAAGATACGCAGTATTTT.

The chain links TRBV15 to TRBJ1-2, with 9 bases that match TRBD1. The V segment lost 0 bases and the J segment 7 bases; nucleotides outside the gene matches: 6. This CDR3 has 15 residues. Germline V lookup: CDR1 LNHNV, CDR2 YYDKDF (reference sequence). The CDR3 nucleotides are TGTGCCACCAGCAGAGATAGGACAGGGGAATTTGGCTACACCTTC. Translation: CATSRDRTGEFGYTF.

This sequence joins TRBV6-5 and TRBJ2-2; 9 bases agree with TRBD2. Germline CDR1 MNHEY, CDR2 SVGAGI. The CDR3 covers 15 residues. After removal of 4 bases from V and 4 bases from J, the junction contained 4 bases not matched to a gene. DNA of the CDR3: TGTGCCAGCAGTTCTCCTAGCGGGGCCACCGGGGAGCTGTTTTTT. Its translation is CASSSPSGATGELFF.

The chain is built from TRBV2 and TRBJ1-5; 10 nucleotides match TRBD1. The V gene end was trimmed by 8 bases and the J gene end by 2 bases; junction bases not matched to a gene: 12. Germline V gene sequence: CDR1 SNHLY, CDR2 FYNNEI. This CDR3 is 17 amino acids long. The CDR3 region is CASEGGTGVRGNQPQHF. The CDR3 DNA is TGTGCCAGCGAGGGAGGGACAGGGGTTCGGGGCAATCAGCCCCAGCATTTT.